This TCR beta chain was sequenced for a study of blood T cells in healthy people across ages. The V gene's germline CDR1 is MNHEY and CDR2 SVGEGT. The CDR3 length is 16 residues. Trimming took 3 bases from V and 3 from J; bases not matched to a gene: 10. As regards this clonotype: Its matching antigen is unknown.

Study-wide results and caveats: Relative to aged donors, long-lived donors carried more naive CD4+ cells and displayed higher diversity.

It was 8 to 10 milliliters of peripheral blood that were drawn from each donor. It was with a sample-barcoded 5' primer and a J-beta primer mix that a second PCR of roughly 7 to 12 cycles was run. Using its own MiXCR run on the 5' RACE reads, TCRdb lists one record per CDR3 protein. The data contain about 1.8 million distinct CDR3 sequences, around half of them seen just once; the ten biggest clones take up approximately 2.1%. The receptor comes from a woman between 40 and 50 years old in good health. The chain recombines TRBV6-2 or TRBV6-3 with TRBJ2-5, with 7 bases fitting TRBD2. Specimen: blood. The CDR3 coding sequence is TGTGCCAGCAGTTATCTATCTAGCGGACCTGAAGAGACCCAGTACTTC. It yields the protein CASSYLSSGPEETQYF.